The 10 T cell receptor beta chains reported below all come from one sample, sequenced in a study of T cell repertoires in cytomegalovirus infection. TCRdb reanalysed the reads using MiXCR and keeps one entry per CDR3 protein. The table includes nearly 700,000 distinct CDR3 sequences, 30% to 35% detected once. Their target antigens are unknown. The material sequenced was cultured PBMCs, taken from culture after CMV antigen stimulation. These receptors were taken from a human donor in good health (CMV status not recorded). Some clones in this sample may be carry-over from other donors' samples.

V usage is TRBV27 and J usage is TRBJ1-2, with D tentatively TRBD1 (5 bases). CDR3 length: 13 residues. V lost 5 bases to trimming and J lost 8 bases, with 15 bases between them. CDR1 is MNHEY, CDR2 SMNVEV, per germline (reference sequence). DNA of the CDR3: TGTGCCAGCAGTAACGGGGCCTTCCACGGCTACACCTTC. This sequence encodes CASSNGAFHGYTF.

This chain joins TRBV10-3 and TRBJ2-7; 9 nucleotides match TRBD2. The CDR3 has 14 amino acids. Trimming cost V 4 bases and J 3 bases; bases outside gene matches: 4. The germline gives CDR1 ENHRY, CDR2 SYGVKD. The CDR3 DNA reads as TGTGCCATCAGTGGGCTAGCGGGGAGCTACGAGCAGTACTTC. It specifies CAISGLAGSYEQYF.

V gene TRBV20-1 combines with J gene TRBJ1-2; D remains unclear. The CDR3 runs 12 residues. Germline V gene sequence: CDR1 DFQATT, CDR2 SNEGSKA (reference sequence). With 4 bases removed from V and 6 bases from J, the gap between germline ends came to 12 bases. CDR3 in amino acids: CSATALFNGYTF. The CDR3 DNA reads TGCAGTGCTACCGCATTATTCAATGGCTACACCTTC.

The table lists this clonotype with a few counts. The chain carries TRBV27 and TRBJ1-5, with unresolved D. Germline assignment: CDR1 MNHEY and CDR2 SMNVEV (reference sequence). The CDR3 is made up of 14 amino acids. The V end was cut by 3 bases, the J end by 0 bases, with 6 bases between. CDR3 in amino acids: CASSLYGSNQPQHF. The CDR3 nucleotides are TGTGCCAGCAGTTTGTACGGTAGCAATCAGCCCCAGCATTTT.

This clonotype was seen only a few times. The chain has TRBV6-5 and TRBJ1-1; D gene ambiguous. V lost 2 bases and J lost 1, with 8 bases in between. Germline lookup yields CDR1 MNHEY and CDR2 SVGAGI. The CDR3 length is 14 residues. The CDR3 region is CASSYGRRNTEAFF. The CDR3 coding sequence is TGTGCCAGCAGTTACGGGAGAAGGAACACTGAAGCTTTCTTT.

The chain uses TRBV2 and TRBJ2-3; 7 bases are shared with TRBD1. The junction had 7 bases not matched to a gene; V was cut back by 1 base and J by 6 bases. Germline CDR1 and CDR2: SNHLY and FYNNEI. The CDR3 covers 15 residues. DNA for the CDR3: TGTGCCAGCAGTGAAGAGGGGGCGCGGGCGGATACGCAGTATTTT. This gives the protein CASSEEGARADTQYF.

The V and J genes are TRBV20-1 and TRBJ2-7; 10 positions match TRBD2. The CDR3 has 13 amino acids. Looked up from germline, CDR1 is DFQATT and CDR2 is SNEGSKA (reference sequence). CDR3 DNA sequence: TGCACCTCCCGCAAGCGGGGGGGCTACGAGCAGTACTTC. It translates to CTSRKRGGYEQYF.

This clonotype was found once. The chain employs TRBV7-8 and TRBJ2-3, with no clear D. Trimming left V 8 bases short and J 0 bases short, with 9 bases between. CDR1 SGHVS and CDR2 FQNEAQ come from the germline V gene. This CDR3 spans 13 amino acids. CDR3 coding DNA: TGTGCCAGCGTTTTCGGGAGCACAGATACGCAGTATTTT. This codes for CASVFGSTDTQYF.

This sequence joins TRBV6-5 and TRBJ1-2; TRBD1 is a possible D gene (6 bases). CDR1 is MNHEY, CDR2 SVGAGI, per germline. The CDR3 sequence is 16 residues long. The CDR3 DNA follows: TGTGCAAGTCAACAAGGGAATCCCGGGGGCGCTTTGGGCTACACCTTC. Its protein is CASQQGNPGGALGYTF.

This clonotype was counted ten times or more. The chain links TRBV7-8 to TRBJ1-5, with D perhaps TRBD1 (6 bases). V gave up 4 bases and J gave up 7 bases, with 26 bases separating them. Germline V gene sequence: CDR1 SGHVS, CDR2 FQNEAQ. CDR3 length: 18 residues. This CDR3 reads CASSSTSAGARLNQPQHF. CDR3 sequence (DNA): TGTGCCAGCAGCTCTACCTCTGCGGGGGCGCGTTTAAACCAGCCCCAGCATTTT. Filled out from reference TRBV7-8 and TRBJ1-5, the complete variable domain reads GAGVSQSPRYKVAKRGQDVALRCDPISGHVSLFWYQQALGQGPEFLTYFQNEAQLDKSGLPSDRFFAERPEGSVSTLKIQRTQQEDSAVYLCASSSTSAGARLNQPQHFGDGTRLSIL.